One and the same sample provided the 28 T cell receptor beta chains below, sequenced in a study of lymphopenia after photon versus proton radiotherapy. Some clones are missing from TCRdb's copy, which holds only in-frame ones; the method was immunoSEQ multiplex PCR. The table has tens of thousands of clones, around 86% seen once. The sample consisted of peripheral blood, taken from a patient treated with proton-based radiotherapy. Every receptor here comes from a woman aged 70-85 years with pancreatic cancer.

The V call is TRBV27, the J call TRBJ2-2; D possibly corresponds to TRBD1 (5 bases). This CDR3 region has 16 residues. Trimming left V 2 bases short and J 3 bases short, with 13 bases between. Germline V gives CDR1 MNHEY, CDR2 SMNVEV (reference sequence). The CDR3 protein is CASSLRFRVHTGELFF. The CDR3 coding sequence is TGTGCCAGCAGTTTACGGTTCAGGGTCCACACCGGGGAGCTGTTTTTT.

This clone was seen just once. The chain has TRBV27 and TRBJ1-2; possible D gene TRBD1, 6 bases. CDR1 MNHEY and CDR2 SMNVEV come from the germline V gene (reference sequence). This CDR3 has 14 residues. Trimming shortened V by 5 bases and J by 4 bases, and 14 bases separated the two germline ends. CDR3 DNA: TGTGCCAGCAGTCTTACAGGGCCGGGCTATGGCTACACCTTC. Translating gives CASSLTGPGYGYTF.

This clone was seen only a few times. The CDR3 reads CASSDGPGNYGYTF. The CDR3 nucleotides read TGTGCCAGCAGTGACGGTCCAGGGAACTATGGCTACACCTTC. This chain uses TRBV6-4 with TRBJ1-2, with D perhaps matching TRBD1 (5 bases). Deletions cut 2 bases from V and 2 bases from J, with 9 bases between. The germline V gene encodes CDR1 MRHNA and CDR2 SNTAGT. The length of the CDR3 is 14 residues.

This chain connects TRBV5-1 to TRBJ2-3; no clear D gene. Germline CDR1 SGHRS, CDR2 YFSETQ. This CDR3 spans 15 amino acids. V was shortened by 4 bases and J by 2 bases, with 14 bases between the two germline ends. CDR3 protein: CASSLPNTDTDTQYF. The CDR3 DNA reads TGCGCCAGCAGCCTCCCGAACACCGACACAGATACGCAGTATTTT.

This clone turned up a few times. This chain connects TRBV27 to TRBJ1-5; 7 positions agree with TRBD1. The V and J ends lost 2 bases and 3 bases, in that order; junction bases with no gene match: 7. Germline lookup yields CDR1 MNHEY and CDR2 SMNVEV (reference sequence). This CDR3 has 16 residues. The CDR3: CASSLRWDSSNQPQHF. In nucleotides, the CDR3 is TGTGCCAGCAGTTTAAGGTGGGACAGCTCCAATCAGCCCCAGCATTTT.

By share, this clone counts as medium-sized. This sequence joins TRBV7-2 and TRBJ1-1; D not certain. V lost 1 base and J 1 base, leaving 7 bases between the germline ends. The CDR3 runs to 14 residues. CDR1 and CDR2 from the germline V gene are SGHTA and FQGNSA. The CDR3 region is CASSLVKTNTEAFF. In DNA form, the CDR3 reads TGTGCCAGCAGCTTAGTCAAGACGAACACTGAAGCTTTCTTT. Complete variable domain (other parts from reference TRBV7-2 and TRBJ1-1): GAGVSQSPSNKVTEKGKDVELRCDPISGHTALYWYRQSLGQGLEFLIYFQGNSAPDKSGLPSDRFSAERTGGSVSTLTIQRTQQEDSAVYLCASSLVKTNTEAFFGQGTRLTVV.

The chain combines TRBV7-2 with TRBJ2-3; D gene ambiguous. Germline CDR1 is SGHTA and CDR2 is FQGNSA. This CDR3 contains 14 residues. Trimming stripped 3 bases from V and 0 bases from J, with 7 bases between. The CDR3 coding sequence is TGTGCCAGCAGCTTTCGAGCTAGCACAGATACGCAGTATTTT. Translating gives CASSFRASTDTQYF.

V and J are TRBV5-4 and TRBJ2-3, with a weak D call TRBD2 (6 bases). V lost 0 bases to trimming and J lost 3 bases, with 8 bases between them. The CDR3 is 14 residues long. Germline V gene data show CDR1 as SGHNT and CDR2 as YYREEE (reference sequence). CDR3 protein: CASSLGLDTDTQYF. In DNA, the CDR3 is TGTGCCAGCAGCTTGGGACTAGATACAGATACGCAGTATTTT.

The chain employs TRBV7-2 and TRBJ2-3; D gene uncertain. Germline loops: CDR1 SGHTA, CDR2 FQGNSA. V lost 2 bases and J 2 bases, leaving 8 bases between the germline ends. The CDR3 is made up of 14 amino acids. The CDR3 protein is CASSLNSVTDTQYF. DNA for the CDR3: TGTGCCAGCAGCTTAAACTCGGTCACAGATACGCAGTATTTT.

The CDR3 coding sequence is TGTGCCAGCAGTGTGGGGACAGGCCAAGTAGGTAACTATGGCTACACCTTC. Protein sequence: CASSVGTGQVGNYGYTF. The chain joins TRBV25-1 to TRBJ1-2; 8 bases align to TRBD1. Germline V CDR1 and CDR2: MGHDK, SYGVNS. V lost 4 bases and J lost 1; bases outside the gene matches: 11. This CDR3 spans 17 amino acids.

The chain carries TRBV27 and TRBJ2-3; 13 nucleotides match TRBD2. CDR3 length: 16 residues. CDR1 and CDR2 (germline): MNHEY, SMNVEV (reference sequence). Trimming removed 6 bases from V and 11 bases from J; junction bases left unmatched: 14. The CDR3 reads CASRPKDGLAGVKQYF. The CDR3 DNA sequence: TGTGCCAGCAGGCCCAAGGACGGACTAGCGGGAGTTAAGCAGTATTTT.

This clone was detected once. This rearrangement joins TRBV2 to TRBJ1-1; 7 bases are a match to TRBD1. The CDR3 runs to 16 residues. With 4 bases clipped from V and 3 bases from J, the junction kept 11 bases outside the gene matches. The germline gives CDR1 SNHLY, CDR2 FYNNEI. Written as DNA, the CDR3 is TGTGCCAGCAGTGGGGACAGAGACATGGGGGACACTGAAGCTTTCTTT. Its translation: CASSGDRDMGDTEAFF.

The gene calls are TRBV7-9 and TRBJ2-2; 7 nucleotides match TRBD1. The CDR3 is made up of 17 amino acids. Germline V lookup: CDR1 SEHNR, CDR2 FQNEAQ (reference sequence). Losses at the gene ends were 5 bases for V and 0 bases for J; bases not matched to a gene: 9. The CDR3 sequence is CASSPRRGTSNTGELFF. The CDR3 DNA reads TGTGCCAGCAGCCCCCGCAGGGGGACCTCGAACACCGGGGAGCTGTTTTTT. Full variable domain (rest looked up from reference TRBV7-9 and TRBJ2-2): DTGVSQNPRHKITKRGQNVTFRCDPISEHNRLYWYRQTLGQGPEFLTYFQNEAQLEKSRLLSDRFSAERPKGSFSTLEIQRTEQGDSAMYLCASSPRRGTSNTGELFFGEGSRLTVL.

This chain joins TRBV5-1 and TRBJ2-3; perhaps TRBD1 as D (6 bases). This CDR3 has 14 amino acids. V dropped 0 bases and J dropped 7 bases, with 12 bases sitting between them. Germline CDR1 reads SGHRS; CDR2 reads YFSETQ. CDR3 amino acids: CASSLEKGDNTQYF. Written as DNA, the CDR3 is TGCGCCAGCAGCTTGGAAAAGGGGGATAATACGCAGTATTTT.

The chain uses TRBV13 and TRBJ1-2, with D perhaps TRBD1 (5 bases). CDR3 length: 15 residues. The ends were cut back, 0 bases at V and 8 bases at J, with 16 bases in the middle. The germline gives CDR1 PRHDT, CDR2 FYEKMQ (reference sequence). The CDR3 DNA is TGTGCCAGCAGCTTAGGGCTTGTTGGGGCGGGCGGCTACACCTTC. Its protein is CASSLGLVGAGGYTF.

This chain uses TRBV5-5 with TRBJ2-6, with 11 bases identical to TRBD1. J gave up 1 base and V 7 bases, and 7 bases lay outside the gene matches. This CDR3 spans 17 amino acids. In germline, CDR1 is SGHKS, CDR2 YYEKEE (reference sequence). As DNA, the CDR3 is TGTGCCAGCGCGGGGACAGGGGGACGTTCTGGGGCCAACGTCCTGACTTTC. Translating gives CASAGTGGRSGANVLTF.

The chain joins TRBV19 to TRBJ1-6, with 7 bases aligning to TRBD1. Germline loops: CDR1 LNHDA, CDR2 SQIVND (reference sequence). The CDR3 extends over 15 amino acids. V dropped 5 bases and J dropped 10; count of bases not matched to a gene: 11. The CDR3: CASSSTGQPTSPLHF. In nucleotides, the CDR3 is TGTGCCAGTAGTTCTACGGGACAGCCGACGTCACCCCTCCACTTT.

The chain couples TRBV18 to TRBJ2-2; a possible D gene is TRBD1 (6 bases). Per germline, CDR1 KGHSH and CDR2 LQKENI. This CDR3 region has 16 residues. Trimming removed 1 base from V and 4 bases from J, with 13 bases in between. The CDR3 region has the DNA TGTGCCAGCTCACCACGTGGAGAAGGGGGCACCGGGGAGCTGTTTTTT. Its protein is CASSPRGEGGTGELFF.

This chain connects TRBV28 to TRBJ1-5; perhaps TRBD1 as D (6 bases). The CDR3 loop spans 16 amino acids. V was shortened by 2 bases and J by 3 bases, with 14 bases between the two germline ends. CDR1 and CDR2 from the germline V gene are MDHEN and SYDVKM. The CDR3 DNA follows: TGTGCCAGCAGTTTAGGAGGACAGATCTCCAATCAGCCCCAGCATTTT. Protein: CASSLGGQISNQPQHF.

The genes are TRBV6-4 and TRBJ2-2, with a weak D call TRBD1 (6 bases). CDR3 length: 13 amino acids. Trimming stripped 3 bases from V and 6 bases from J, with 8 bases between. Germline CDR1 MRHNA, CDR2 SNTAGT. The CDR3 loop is CASSEQGSGELFF. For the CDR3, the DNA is TGTGCCAGCAGTGAGCAGGGGTCCGGGGAGCTGTTTTTT.

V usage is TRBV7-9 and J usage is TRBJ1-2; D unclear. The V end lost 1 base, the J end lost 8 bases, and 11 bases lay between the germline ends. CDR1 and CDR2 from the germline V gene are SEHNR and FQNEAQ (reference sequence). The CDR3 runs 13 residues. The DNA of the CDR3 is TGTGCCAGCAGCTTAGAGGTGCCGGAGGGCTACACCTTC. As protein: CASSLEVPEGYTF.

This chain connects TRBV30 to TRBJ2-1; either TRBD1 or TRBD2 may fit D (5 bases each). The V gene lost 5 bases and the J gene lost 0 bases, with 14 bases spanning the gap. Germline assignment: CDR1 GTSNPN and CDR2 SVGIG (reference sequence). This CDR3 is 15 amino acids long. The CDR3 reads CAWPVRDVSYNEQFF. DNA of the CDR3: TGTGCCTGGCCCGTCCGGGACGTCTCCTACAATGAGCAGTTCTTC.

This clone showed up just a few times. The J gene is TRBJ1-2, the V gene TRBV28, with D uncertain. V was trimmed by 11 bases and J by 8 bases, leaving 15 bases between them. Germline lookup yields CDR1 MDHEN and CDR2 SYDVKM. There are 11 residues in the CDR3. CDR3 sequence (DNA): TGTGCCGCCGGCCGGGTAAGGGGCTACACCTTC. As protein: CAAGRVRGYTF.

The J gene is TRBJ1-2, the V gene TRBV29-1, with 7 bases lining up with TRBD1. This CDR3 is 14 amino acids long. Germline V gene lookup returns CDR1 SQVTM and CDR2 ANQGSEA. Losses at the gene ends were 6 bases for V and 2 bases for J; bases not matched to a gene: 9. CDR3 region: CSVVGQPGNYGYTF. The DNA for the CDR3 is TGCAGCGTCGTGGGACAGCCGGGCAACTATGGCTACACCTTC.

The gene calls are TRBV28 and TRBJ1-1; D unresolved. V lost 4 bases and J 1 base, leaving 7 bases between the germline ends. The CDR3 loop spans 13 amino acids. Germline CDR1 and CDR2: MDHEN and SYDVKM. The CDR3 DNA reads TGTGCCAGCAGTTCTTCACAGAACACTGAAGCTTTCTTT. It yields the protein CASSSSQNTEAFF. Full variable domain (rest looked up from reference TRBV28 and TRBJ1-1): DVKVTQSSRYLVKRTGEKVFLECVQDMDHENMFWYRQDPGLGLRLIYFSYDVKMKEKGDIPEGYSVSREKKERFSLILESASTNQTSMYLCASSSSQNTEAFFGQGTRLTVV.

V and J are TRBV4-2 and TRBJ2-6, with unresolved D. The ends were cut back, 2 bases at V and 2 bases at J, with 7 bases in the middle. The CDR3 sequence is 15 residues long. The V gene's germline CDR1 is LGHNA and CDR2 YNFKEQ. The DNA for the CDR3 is TGTGCCAGCAGCCAACTTCAGACTGGGGCCAACGTCCTGACTTTC. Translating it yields CASSQLQTGANVLTF.

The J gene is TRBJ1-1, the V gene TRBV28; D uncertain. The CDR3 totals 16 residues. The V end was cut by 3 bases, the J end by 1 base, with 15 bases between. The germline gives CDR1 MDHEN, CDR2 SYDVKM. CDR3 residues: CASSFRVASANTEAFF. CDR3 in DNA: TGTGCCAGCAGTTTTCGGGTAGCAAGCGCGAACACTGAAGCTTTCTTT. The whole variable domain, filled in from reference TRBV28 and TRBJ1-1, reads DVKVTQSSRYLVKRTGEKVFLECVQDMDHENMFWYRQDPGLGLRLIYFSYDVKMKEKGDIPEGYSVSREKKERFSLILESASTNQTSMYLCASSFRVASANTEAFFGQGTRLTVV.

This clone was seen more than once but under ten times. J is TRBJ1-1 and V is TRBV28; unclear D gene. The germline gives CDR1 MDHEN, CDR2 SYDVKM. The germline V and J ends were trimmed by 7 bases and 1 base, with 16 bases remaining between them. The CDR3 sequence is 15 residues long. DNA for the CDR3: TGTGCCAGCATCATTAACCGAAAGGCGAACACTGAAGCTTTCTTT. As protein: CASIINRKANTEAFF.